This TCR beta chain was sequenced in a study of response to subunit inactivated influenza vaccine (dated by TCRdb to about 2018). For the study in its entirety: The study used deep quantitative T cell receptor repertoire profiling to track responses to a trivalent subunit inactivated influenza vaccine. Study-wide conclusions, independent of this receptor: The authors suggested that each seasonal influenza vaccination may recruit only a limited number of new T cells.

Libraries were prepared through RT-PCR. The run used an Illumina HiSeq 2500. TCRdb reworked the public reads: Q25 trimming with fastp, MiXCR clone assembly, productive beta chains retained. Each record represents a unique CDR3 protein, reported with the most common genes and DNA among its rows. This sample has more than 700,000 distinct CDR3 sequences in its table, and approximately 22% of those were observed once. The ten largest clones capture 10% of the sample. For CDR1 and CDR2, the germline V gene lists SGHRS and YFSETQ. Cut back by 0 bases and 4 bases, the V and J ends lie 10 bases apart. Its CDR3 holds 15 amino acids, cysteine through phenylalanine. The only DNA kept is the CDR3, 45 bases in frame from the first base. In regard to this clonotype: Its antigen target is currently unknown. The input lacks base qualities; no much larger clone sits a single base away.

The chain links TRBV5-1 with TRBJ2-2; D gene: possibly TRBD1, on 6 matching bases. The sequencing here drew on PBMCs from blood, taken 5 to 6 days after vaccination. The sequence derives from a man aged 50-59 years who received an inactivated influenza vaccine. Donor details come from another sample of the same person, matched by shared clones. The nucleotides are TGCGCCAGCAGCTTGGAGGTACAGGGCACCGGGGAGCTGTTTTTT. This encodes CASSLEVQGTGELFF.